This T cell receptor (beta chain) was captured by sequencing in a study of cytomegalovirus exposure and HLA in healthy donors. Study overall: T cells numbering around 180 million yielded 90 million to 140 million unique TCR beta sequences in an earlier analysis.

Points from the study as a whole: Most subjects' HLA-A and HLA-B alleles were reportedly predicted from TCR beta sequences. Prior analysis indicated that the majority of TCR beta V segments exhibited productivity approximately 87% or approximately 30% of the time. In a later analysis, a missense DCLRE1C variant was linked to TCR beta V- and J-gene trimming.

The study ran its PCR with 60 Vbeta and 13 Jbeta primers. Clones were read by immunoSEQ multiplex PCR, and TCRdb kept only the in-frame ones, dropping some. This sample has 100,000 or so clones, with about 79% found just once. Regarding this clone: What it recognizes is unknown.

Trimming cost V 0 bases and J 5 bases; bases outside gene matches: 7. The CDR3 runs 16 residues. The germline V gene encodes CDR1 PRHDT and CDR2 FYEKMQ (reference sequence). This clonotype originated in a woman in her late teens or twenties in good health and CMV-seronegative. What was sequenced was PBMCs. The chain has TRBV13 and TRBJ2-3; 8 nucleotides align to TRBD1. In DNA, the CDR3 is TGTGCCAGCAGCTTAGGCGTCGGACAGGGTGGAGATACGCAGTATTTT. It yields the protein CASSLGVGQGGDTQYF.